Sequencing of this TCR beta chain was carried out in a study of shared clonotypes between healthy human individuals. On this clone itself: The sample has other DNA sequences that encode this CDR3 too.

The CDR3 sequence is 14 residues long. The V and J ends lost 1 base and 2 bases respectively, with 8 bases between them. The germline CDR1 and CDR2 sequences are MDHEN and SYDVKM. Per the original data handling: ImmunoSEQ yielded junction-only sequences lacking quality scores, so filtering differed. Here immunoSEQ multiplex PCR was the method, and the copy in TCRdb shows in-frame clones only, minus some. V and J calls and clone size are copied from that table; D and trimming were computed from the DNA. Altogether around 1.9 million clones are present, 85% to 95% being singletons, with the ten largest covering about 1.5%. Naive CD8 cells were CD45RO-negative, positively selected for CCR7, excluding terminally differentiated effector memory CD45RA+ cells.

Sequencing was done on a sample of naive CD8+ T cells from PBMCs. This rearrangement joins TRBV28 to TRBJ1-1, with D perhaps TRBD1 (5 bases). The receptor was isolated from a man aged 18 to 35 in good health. Some clones in this sample may be carry-over from other donors' samples. CDR3 amino acids: CASSLLRGNTEAFF. The CDR3 DNA follows: TGTGCCAGCAGTTTATTGAGGGGTAACACTGAAGCTTTCTTT.